The present T cell receptor beta chain was sequenced within a study of OX40 agonist ivuxolimab in advanced cancers. At the level of the study: Dose-escalation patients were diagnosed with hepatocellular carcinoma, melanoma, renal cell cancer or head and neck cancer. Among those enrolled, mean age was 60 years (range roughly 20 to 79) and approximately 83% were male. General study points: CD4+ and CD8+ blood T cells expanded clonally by week 6 at 0.1 to 3.0 mg/kg.

The table came from immunoSEQ multiplex PCR; TCRdb's copy has only in-frame clones and leaves some out. Among approximately 70,000 clones, around 89% were seen once, and the ten largest hold around 0.96%. Autoimmune disease history or systemic immunosuppression disqualified patients. In regard to this clone: The antigen remains unidentified.

From germline, CDR1 is MNHNY and CDR2 SVGAGI (reference sequence). The CDR3 has 13 residues. The V gene lost 4 bases and the J gene lost 3 bases, with 9 bases spanning the gap. The material was CD4+ or CD8+ T cells sorted from blood, obtained in a trial of the OX40 agonist ivuxolimab. The V gene is TRBV6-6, the J gene TRBJ1-1, with D unclear. The source is an adult with an advanced solid tumor such as melanoma, head and neck, liver or kidney cancer. The CDR3 DNA reads as TGTGCCAGCAGTTCTACTTCCTACACTGAAGCTTTCTTT. It encodes CASSSTSYTEAFF.